These 25 T cell receptor beta chains share one sample of origin, sequenced in a study of cytomegalovirus exposure and HLA in healthy donors (dated by TCRdb to about 2017). Receptor libraries were prepared by the immunoSEQ multiplex PCR assay. The multiplex PCR relied on a mix of 60 forward primers for TCR Vbeta segments and 13 reverse primers for TCR Jbeta segments. Drawn from immuneACCESS, this table holds only the in-frame rearrangements with V and J called that TCRdb kept. Clones are partly lost; checked studies trace under half to an unresolved V gene and leave the rest unexplained. This sample lists some 120,000 clones; 70% to 85% were detected once. Jointly, the top ten make up about 2.7% of the sample. Material: PBMCs. These receptors originate from a woman between 18 and 29 years old in good health and CMV-seropositive.

The genes are TRBV7-9 and TRBJ1-2, with 9 bases fitting TRBD1. Germline V gives CDR1 SEHNR, CDR2 FQNEAQ (reference sequence). CDR3 length: 14 residues. The V gene end was trimmed by 1 base and the J gene end by 8 bases; junction bases not matched to a gene: 5. The CDR3 DNA reads as TGTGCCAGCAGCTTAGTCGCGGACAGGGGAGGCTACACCTTC. This translates into CASSLVADRGGYTF. The whole variable domain, filled in from reference TRBV7-9 and TRBJ1-2, reads DTGVSQNPRHKITKRGQNVTFRCDPISEHNRLYWYRQTLGQGPEFLTYFQNEAQLEKSRLLSDRFSAERPKGSFSTLEIQRTEQGDSAMYLCASSLVADRGGYTFGSGTRLTVV.

The V call is TRBV19, the J call TRBJ2-2, with 8 bases aligning to TRBD1. The V gene end was trimmed by 6 bases and the J gene end by 1 base; junction bases not matched to a gene: 4. CDR1 is LNHDA and CDR2 is SQIVND in the germline V gene (reference sequence). CDR3 length: 15 amino acids. CDR3 DNA sequence: TGTGCCAGTAGACCCGGGACAGGGAACACCGGGGAGCTGTTTTTT. As protein: CASRPGTGNTGELFF.

This clone was recorded a few times. This chain uses TRBV10-1 with TRBJ2-1, with 9 bases lining up with TRBD1. This CDR3 comprises 14 residues. The germline gives CDR1 WNHNN, CDR2 SYGVQD (reference sequence). Trimming took 9 bases from V and 3 from J; bases not matched to a gene: 6. The DNA of the CDR3 is TGCGCCAGTCCGGGACAGGGTTGCTACAATGAGCAGTTCTTC. It codes for CASPGQGCYNEQFF.

In nucleotides, the CDR3 is TGCGCCAGCAGCGGGACGGACGGGGGCACCGGGGAGCTGTTTTTT. Amino acids: CASSGTDGGTGELFF. The chain is built from TRBV5-1 and TRBJ2-2, with D perhaps TRBD2 (6 bases). Germline lookup yields CDR1 SGHRS and CDR2 YFSETQ. V was pared by 4 bases and J by 4 bases, with 14 bases between. The CDR3 contains 15 residues. The entire variable domain, with the rest obtained from reference TRBV5-1 and TRBJ2-2, is as follows: KAGVTQTPRYLIKTRGQQVTLSCSPISGHRSVSWYQQTPGQGLQFLFEYFSETQRNKGNFPGRFSGRQFSNSRSEMNVSTLELGDSALYLCASSGTDGGTGELFFGEGSRLTVL.

This clone was observed a handful of times. The rearrangement uses TRBV4-1 and TRBJ2-1, with D perhaps TRBD1 (6 bases). Germline values: CDR1 MGHRA, CDR2 YSYEKL. V lost 6 bases and J 7 bases, leaving 16 bases between the germline ends. This CDR3 has 14 amino acids. The CDR3 loop reads CASRRGLWDNEQFF. The CDR3, as DNA: TGCGCCAGCAGGAGGGGGTTGTGGGATAATGAGCAGTTCTTC.

The V call is TRBV11-3, the J call TRBJ1-1; the D is unclear. The CDR3 is made up of 13 amino acids. Between the trimmed V and J ends, which lost 0 bases and 2 bases, there was a span of 4 bases. Per germline, CDR1 SGHNT and CDR2 YENEEA. For the CDR3, the DNA is TGTGCCAGCAGCTTAGATCTAAACACTGAAGCTTTCTTT. Its protein is CASSLDLNTEAFF.

The genes are TRBV11-2 and TRBJ2-7; 8 bases match TRBD1. This CDR3 spans 13 amino acids. Per the germline V gene, CDR1 is SGHAT and CDR2 is FQNNGV. The J segment lost 6 bases and the V segment lost 5 bases, leaving 6 bases of the junction unmatched. CDR3 in amino acids: CASSPDRDPEQYF. The CDR3 bases are TGTGCCAGCAGCCCGGACAGGGATCCCGAGCAGTACTTC.

The chain employs TRBV19 and TRBJ2-7; 10 bases are shared with TRBD1. The germline V gene has CDR1 LNHDA and CDR2 SQIVND (reference sequence). V trimming: 4 bases; J trimming: 5 bases; junction bases outside the gene matches: 8. The CDR3 length is 15 residues. CDR3 nucleotide sequence: TGTGCCAGTAGTAGGCAGCCGGGACAGGGGAACGAGCAGTACTTC. As protein: CASSRQPGQGNEQYF.

This clone was detected only a few times. The chain employs TRBV15 and TRBJ2-6; tentative D call: TRBD1 (5 bases). Germline CDR1 reads LNHNV; CDR2 reads YYDKDF (reference sequence). V was pared by 6 bases and J by 0 bases, with 12 bases between. There are 16 residues in the CDR3. The CDR3 nucleotides read TGTGCCACCAGTACAGGAACCGGCTCTGGGGCCAACGTCCTGACTTTC. Translation gives CATSTGTGSGANVLTF.

The J gene is TRBJ1-1, the V gene TRBV28; TRBD1 agrees at 9 bases. CDR3 length equals 17 residues. The V gene end was trimmed by 6 bases and the J gene end by 1 base; junction bases not matched to a gene: 12. Germline V gene sequence: CDR1 MDHEN, CDR2 SYDVKM. CDR3 bases: TGTGCCAGCAGCCCCACCCAGGGACAGGGACAGAACACTGAAGCTTTCTTT. Translation: CASSPTQGQGQNTEAFF.

This CDR3 reads CASSSGTVINTIYF. The DNA for the CDR3 is TGTGCCAGCAGTTCCGGGACAGTAATAAACACCATATATTTT. The chain carries TRBV28 and TRBJ1-3; the match to TRBD1 covers 7 bases. The CDR3 spans 14 residues. Germline-derived CDR1 and CDR2 are MDHEN and SYDVKM. Germline trimming cut 4 bases from V and 6 bases from J; bases unmatched to any gene: 6. Supplemented by reference TRBV28 and TRBJ1-3, the full variable domain reads DVKVTQSSRYLVKRTGEKVFLECVQDMDHENMFWYRQDPGLGLRLIYFSYDVKMKEKGDIPEGYSVSREKKERFSLILESASTNQTSMYLCASSSGTVINTIYFGEGSWLTVV.

V and J are TRBV6-5 and TRBJ1-2; TRBD1 matches at 9 bases. Germline lookup yields CDR1 MNHEY and CDR2 SVGAGI. The CDR3 spans 14 residues. The V and J ends lost 4 bases and 9 bases, in that order; junction bases with no gene match: 9. This CDR3 reads CASSWDRDVWSYTF. In nucleotides, the CDR3 is TGTGCCAGCAGTTGGGACAGGGACGTCTGGAGCTACACCTTC.

This clone was picked up a small number of times. The chain carries TRBV7-8 and TRBJ1-1; D gene uncertain. Germline values: CDR1 SGHVS, CDR2 FQNEAQ. This CDR3 is 13 amino acids long. The V gene lost 5 bases and the J gene lost 9 bases, with 16 bases spanning the gap. The CDR3, as DNA: TGTGCCAGCAGCCCAGATTCGACCGGGAAAGCTTTCTTT. Its protein is CASSPDSTGKAFF.

The genes are TRBV19 and TRBJ1-2; D is possibly TRBD1 (5 bases). V gave up 6 bases and J gave up 4 bases, with 15 bases separating them. CDR3 length: 14 amino acids. Germline V gene sequence: CDR1 LNHDA, CDR2 SQIVND (reference sequence). CDR3 amino acids: CASSTGEHLYGYTF. The CDR3 DNA follows: TGTGCCAGTAGCACAGGAGAACACCTCTATGGCTACACCTTC.

This clone was seen more than once but under ten times. An end of the junction differs from the germline gene, which may be a read error. V usage is TRBV7-9 and J usage is TRBJ2-5, with D unresolved. In germline, CDR1 is SEHNR, CDR2 FQNEAQ (reference sequence). The CDR3 covers 12 residues. As DNA, the CDR3 is TGTTCCAGCAGCTCCATTCGGGAGACCCAGTACTTC. Translation: CSSSSIRETQYF.

This clone came up a few times. V usage is TRBV27 and J usage is TRBJ2-7; no firm D call. Trimming removed 2 bases from V and 0 bases from J, with 8 bases in between. This CDR3 is built from 14 residues. Germline V CDR1 and CDR2: MNHEY, SMNVEV (reference sequence). The CDR3 DNA follows: TGTGCCAGCAGTTTAGCAGGAAGCTCCTACGAGCAGTACTTC. Translation gives CASSLAGSSYEQYF.

The J gene is TRBJ1-2, the V gene TRBV19, with 7 bases matching TRBD1. The CDR3 covers 14 residues. Germline assignment: CDR1 LNHDA and CDR2 SQIVND (reference sequence). The ends lost 6 bases at V and 4 bases at J; junction bases unmatched: 8. As DNA, the CDR3 is TGTGCCAGTAGGCCACAGGGGTCCCCCTATGGCTACACCTTC. This codes for CASRPQGSPYGYTF.

The J gene is TRBJ1-2, the V gene TRBV9; the D gene is possibly TRBD1 (6 bases). Per germline, CDR1 SGDLS and CDR2 YYNGEE. The CDR3 is made up of 15 amino acids. V lost 0 bases and J 4 bases, leaving 13 bases between the germline ends. CDR3 nucleotide sequence: TGTGCCAGCAGCGTAGACGGCCAAGGGGGCTATGGCTACACCTTC. This gives the protein CASSVDGQGGYGYTF.

This clone was recorded a few times. The rearrangement uses TRBV28 and TRBJ2-1; D is possibly TRBD2 (5 bases). The V gene's germline CDR1 is MDHEN and CDR2 SYDVKM. V shed 6 bases and J shed 0 bases, with 12 bases lying between them. The CDR3 totals 15 residues. The chain's CDR3 is CASRDLRGSYNEQFF. DNA for the CDR3: TGTGCCAGCAGAGACCTCCGGGGCTCCTACAATGAGCAGTTCTTC. Variable domain in full (rest from reference TRBV28 and TRBJ2-1): DVKVTQSSRYLVKRTGEKVFLECVQDMDHENMFWYRQDPGLGLRLIYFSYDVKMKEKGDIPEGYSVSREKKERFSLILESASTNQTSMYLCASRDLRGSYNEQFFGPGTRLTVL.

The J gene is TRBJ1-5, the V gene TRBV28; D unresolved. The CDR3 has 15 amino acids. Germline V gene data show CDR1 as MDHEN and CDR2 as SYDVKM. V was cut by 2 bases and J by 0 bases, with 8 bases left in between. The CDR3 spells CASSLVTHSNQPQHF. The CDR3 DNA is TGTGCCAGCAGTTTAGTGACACATAGCAATCAGCCCCAGCATTTT. The whole variable domain, remainder taken from reference TRBV28 and TRBJ1-5, is DVKVTQSSRYLVKRTGEKVFLECVQDMDHENMFWYRQDPGLGLRLIYFSYDVKMKEKGDIPEGYSVSREKKERFSLILESASTNQTSMYLCASSLVTHSNQPQHFGDGTRLSIL.

The chain combines TRBV7-9 with TRBJ2-5; 9 nucleotides align to TRBD1. The trim removed 5 bases at V and 5 bases at J, leaving 3 bases unmatched. Germline lookup yields CDR1 SEHNR and CDR2 FQNEAQ (reference sequence). The CDR3 contains 13 residues. CDR3 loop: CASSAQGAETQYF. DNA for the CDR3: TGTGCCAGCAGCGCACAGGGGGCCGAGACCCAGTACTTC. The full variable domain, in which reference TRBV7-9 and TRBJ2-5 provide the parts outside the CDR3, is DTGVSQNPRHKITKRGQNVTFRCDPISEHNRLYWYRQTLGQGPEFLTYFQNEAQLEKSRLLSDRFSAERPKGSFSTLEIQRTEQGDSAMYLCASSAQGAETQYFGPGTRLLVL.

Worth noting for this clone: The DNA is omitted, as the CDR3 cannot be located on it reliably, and the CDR3 follows TCRdb's listing. The chain recombines TRBV7-9 with TRBJ2-7; TRBD2 was called by the table and not checked on the DNA. Germline CDR1 is SEHNR and CDR2 is FQNEAQ (reference sequence). The CDR3 is 12 amino acids long, termini counted. CDR3 sequence reads: CASSFGGGSEYF.

The rearrangement links TRBV15 to TRBJ2-1, with TRBD2 matching 8 bases. CDR1 is LNHNV and CDR2 is YYDKDF in the germline V gene (reference sequence). The CDR3 runs 15 residues. Unmatched junction bases numbered 11, after V lost 6 bases and J lost 7 bases. The CDR3 nucleotides read TGTGCCACCAGGGGCCCAGCGGGGGCGGGGAATGAGCAGTTCTTC. Protein product: CATRGPAGAGNEQFF.

This clone was picked up a small number of times. V usage is TRBV2 and J usage is TRBJ1-2; D is uncertain. This CDR3 region has 12 residues. Germline V lookup: CDR1 SNHLY, CDR2 FYNNEI. Trimming shortened V by 8 bases and J by 6 bases, and 13 bases separated the two germline ends. CDR3 sequence reads: CASRIAGNGYTF. DNA of the CDR3: TGTGCCAGCCGGATTGCGGGGAATGGCTACACCTTC.

The V gene is TRBV9, the J gene TRBJ2-5; 12 bases agree with TRBD2. Germline lookup yields CDR1 SGDLS and CDR2 YYNGEE. Trimming at V came to 3 bases and at J to 1 base, leaving 13 bases not matched to a gene. This CDR3 has 19 residues. CDR3 sequence reads: CASSDPTLTSGGSQETQYF. DNA of the CDR3: TGTGCCAGCAGCGACCCCACACTTACTAGCGGGGGGTCCCAAGAGACCCAGTACTTC. The full variable domain, completed using reference TRBV9 and TRBJ2-5, is DSGVTQTPKHLITATGQRVTLRCSPRSGDLSVYWYQQSLDQGLQFLIQYYNGEERAKGNILERFSAQQFPDLHSELNLSSLELGDSALYFCASSDPTLTSGGSQETQYFGPGTRLLVL.